This T cell receptor beta chain was identified during a study of blood T cell repertoires in COVID-19. Study at large: Nucleic acid was either cDNA or gDNA, and it came from T cells, B-cell-depleted T cells, or PBMCs.

This CDR3 comprises 14 residues. V shed 8 bases, J shed 3 bases, and the junction held 7 bases outside the gene matches. Germline loops: CDR1 MRHNA, CDR2 SNTAGT. Profiling relied on immunoSEQ multiplex PCR, and the TCRdb table lists in-frame clones only, not all of them. The table records around 58,000 clones, roughly nine tenths of them present only once. This chain links TRBV6-4 with TRBJ2-1; TRBD2 matches at 7 bases. Sequences were obtained from peripheral blood. This TCR came from a woman aged 55-70 years with active or convalescent COVID-19. CDR3: CASAREGSYNEQFF. CDR3 sequence (DNA): TGTGCCAGCGCTAGGGAGGGCAGCTACAATGAGCAGTTCTTC.